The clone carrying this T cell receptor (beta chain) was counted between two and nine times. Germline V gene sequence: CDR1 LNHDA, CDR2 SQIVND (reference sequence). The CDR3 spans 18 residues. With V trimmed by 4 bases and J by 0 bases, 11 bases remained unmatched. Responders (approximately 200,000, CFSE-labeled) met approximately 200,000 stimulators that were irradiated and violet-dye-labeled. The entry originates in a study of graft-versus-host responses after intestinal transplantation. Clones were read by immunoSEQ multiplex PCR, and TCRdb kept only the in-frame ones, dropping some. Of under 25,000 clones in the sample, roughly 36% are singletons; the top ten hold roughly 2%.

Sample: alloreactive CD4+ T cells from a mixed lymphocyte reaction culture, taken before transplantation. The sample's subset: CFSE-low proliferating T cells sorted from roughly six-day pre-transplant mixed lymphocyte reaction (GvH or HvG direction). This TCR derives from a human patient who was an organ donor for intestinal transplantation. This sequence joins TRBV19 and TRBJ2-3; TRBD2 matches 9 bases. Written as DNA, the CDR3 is TGTGCCAGTAGTACCGCTACCCTGACTAGCGGTAGCACAGATACGCAGTATTTT. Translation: CASSTATLTSGSTDTQYF. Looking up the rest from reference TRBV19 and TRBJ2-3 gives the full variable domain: DGGITQSPKYLFRKEGQNVTLSCEQNLNHDAMYWYRQDPGQGLRLIYYSQIVNDFQKGDIAEGYSVSREKKESFPLTVTSAQKNPTAFYLCASSTATLTSGSTDTQYFGPGTRLTVL.